Described below is a single T cell receptor (beta chain) sequence and its context. Its target antigen remains unknown. Base qualities are not provided; no much larger clone lies one nucleotide away. This sample is drawn from a study of T-cell memory formation after mild COVID-19 (dated by TCRdb to the early 2020s). Regarding the complete study: Most TCR sequence clusters were specific to one of the two donors. Longitudinal TCRalpha and TCRbeta repertoire sequencing tracked T-cell clones expanding and contracting after mild COVID-19 in a couple of donors. The cohort comprised two young, previously healthy adult volunteers, one female and one male. What the study reported, not specific to this receptor: From day 15 to 85, contracting clones showed balanced CD4/CD8 phenotypes, whereas a second wave of clones that expanded from day 15 to 37 leaned towards CD4+. The study covered only a couple of mild cases, and larger cohorts including severe cases with pre-infection samples were considered necessary. SARS-CoV-2 specificity of the second-wave clones peaking on day 37 was not confirmed. Contracting CD4+ clones turned up mainly in the CM and EM memory subsets, whereas EMRA was where CD8+ clones were enriched. Some responding clones were found in pre-infection memory, which suggests that pre-existing cross-reactive memory T cells took part in the SARS-CoV-2 response.

Sequencing was carried out with an Illumina NovaSeq 6000. TCRalpha and TCRbeta cDNA libraries were constructed by 5'RACE with constant-segment primers, with sample barcodes and unique molecular identifiers being introduced. RNA was extracted from every sample with Trizol reagent. The libraries were amplified in two PCR steps, and the second step added a second sample barcode and Illumina TruSeq adapters. Sequencing of the libraries was done on an Illumina NovaSeq, producing 2 x 150 bp paired-end reads. Per the original workflow: With migec v1.2.7, reads were demultiplexed and then collapsed into UMI-guided consensus sequences. Using mixcr v2.1.11, UMI consensuses were aligned to TRA and TRB V and J templates and then assembled into clonotypes. A clonotype was counted as expanded or contracted only when both edgeR and NoisET called the clonotype significant, with the noise models trained on biological replicates. For edgeR calls, the cutoffs were a false discovery rate-adjusted p below 0.01 and a log2 fold-change threshold of 1. As an exploratory analysis of dynamics, max-normalized trajectories of the 1000 most abundant clonotypes were examined by PCA with hierarchical clustering. The CD4 or CD8 phenotype of responding clones was assigned using the separately sequenced CD4+ and CD8+ repertoires. The public reads were quality trimmed at Q25 with fastp and then assembled into clones with MiXCR by TCRdb, keeping productive beta chains. Each entry merges the rows of one CDR3 protein and shows their most common DNA and genes. In this record, the V and J calls reflect TCRdb's handling and not the investigators' own analysis. The sample table contains a few hundred thousand distinct CDR3 sequences; only one count was recorded for around 14% of them. Approximately 20% of the sample is taken by the ten largest.

PBMCs were isolated by Ficoll-Paque density gradient centrifugation. V sheds 2 bases and J sheds 6 bases, leaving 19 bases between their ends. From the cysteine through the phenylalanine, the CDR3 covers 16 amino acids. Only CDR3 DNA remains: 48 bases, in frame from the first base. The germline V gene gives CDR1 as MNHNS and CDR2 as SASEGT. Sequenced: PBMCs or a T cell subset sorted from them (not recorded which). Rearrangement joined TRBV6-1 to TRBJ1-2, with the D gene not confidently named. The receptor was isolated from a man aged 18 to 29 who had mild COVID-19 (a few samples of this study predate the infection). The sample titles of this study are shuffled in the database, so cell type and time point are left out; the donor was told from shared clones. CDR3 reads: CASSEISQTSKDGYTF. The base sequence is TGTGCCAGCAGTGAAATCTCGCAGACCTCCAAGGATGGCTACACCTTC.